The entry below describes one T cell receptor (beta chain). Autoimmune disease history or systemic immunosuppression disqualified patients. Only in-frame clones appear in the TCRdb table, and some are missing; sequencing was by immunoSEQ multiplex PCR. This table has under 95,000 clones, over 90% appearing once. The sample comes from a study of OX40 agonist ivuxolimab in advanced cancers. Looking at the study overall: The patients received agonistic anti-OX40 (CD134) antibody ivuxolimab. Anti-PD-1, anti-PD-L1 or anti-CTLA-4 therapy given earlier was allowed, and roughly 40% had some.

This TCR was recovered from an adult with an advanced solid tumor such as melanoma, head and neck, liver or kidney cancer. Specimen: CD4+ or CD8+ T cells sorted from blood, collected in a trial of the OX40 agonist ivuxolimab.

The CDR3 sequence is CASSVAGTPHEQYF. Here the CDR3 DNA reads TGTGCCAGCAGCGTAGCGGGTACCCCCCACGAGCAGTACTTC. V gene TRBV9 combines with J gene TRBJ2-7; D is unclear. V was trimmed by 0 bases and J by 5 bases, leaving 12 bases between them. The CDR3 loop spans 14 amino acids. Germline V gene data show CDR1 as SGDLS and CDR2 as YYNGEE.